This T cell receptor (beta chain) was found in a study of molecular identifiers for immune sequencing clone quantification. On the study more broadly: The replicates split RNA from approximately 20,000 or 100,000 naive CD8 cells five ways and sequenced four. Regarding the study as a whole: Highly expanded clone sizes could be underestimated through barcode sharing by identical TCR molecules.

Previously described methods and listed TCR primers were used for bulk TCR libraries. TCRdb re-called the PCR reads through MiXCR, storing one row per CDR3 protein. The sample shows some 97,000 distinct CDR3 sequences, 20% to 30% of them seen only once. Naive CD8 T cells were picked out by sorting for CD8+CD4-CCR7+CD45RA+. Trimming left V 8 bases short and J 7 bases short, with 9 bases between. The length of the CDR3 is 11 residues. Per germline, CDR1 MNHEY and CDR2 SVGAGI. The sample holds many counts of this clonotype. Its specificity is not known. The genes are TRBV6-5 and TRBJ2-1; D perhaps matches TRBD2 (5 bases). Sequenced: naive CD8+ T cells from blood, with Jurkat cell RNA spiked in. Described subset: FACS-sorted CD8+CD4-CCR7+CD45RA+ naive T cells. The origin of this receptor is a human donor in good health. Some libraries in this study had Jurkat cell RNA spiked in. The CDR3 region is CASSRGNEQFF. CDR3 nucleotides: TGTGCCAGCTCCCGAGGGAATGAGCAGTTCTTC.